The 11 T cell receptor beta chains listed next were all sequenced from one sample in a study of early stage breast cancer tumors. Assay used: immunoSEQ multiplex PCR; TCRdb lists only in-frame clones, some missing. Altogether 27,000 or so clones are present, just under 85% being singletons, with the ten largest covering 9.3%. Sequenced material: blood. Receptors originate from a person between 45 and 65 years old with breast cancer.

The CDR3: CASSLLTSGNEQFF. DNA for the CDR3: TGTGCCAGCAGCTTACTGACTAGCGGCAATGAGCAGTTCTTC. The genes are TRBV7-2 and TRBJ2-1, with 9 positions matching TRBD2. The V gene end was trimmed by 2 bases and the J gene end by 6 bases; junction bases not matched to a gene: 2. The CDR3 is made up of 14 amino acids. In germline, CDR1 is SGHTA, CDR2 FQGNSA.

The chain is built from TRBV19 and TRBJ2-7, with 7 bases fitting TRBD2. The J segment lost 6 bases and the V segment lost 3 bases, leaving 2 bases of the junction unmatched. This CDR3 spans 12 amino acids. The germline V gene has CDR1 LNHDA and CDR2 SQIVND (reference sequence). The CDR3 spells CASSMGGSEQYF. DNA of the CDR3: TGTGCCAGTAGTATGGGCGGGAGCGAGCAGTACTTC.

V is TRBV2 and J is TRBJ1-4; no firm D call. The CDR3 extends over 14 amino acids. V shed 4 bases and J shed 7 bases, with 13 bases lying between them. Germline CDR1 and CDR2: SNHLY and FYNNEI. The CDR3 DNA follows: TGTGCCAGCAGTGCGGACGGGATAAGTGAAAAACTGTTTTTT. Translated: CASSADGISEKLFF.

This chain joins TRBV30 and TRBJ2-1, with D possibly matching TRBD1 (5 bases). The CDR3 has 15 amino acids. Germline CDR1 GTSNPN, CDR2 SVGIG (reference sequence). Trimming pared 2 bases from V and 0 bases from J, leaving 11 bases between. The CDR3 region is CAWSSGMPSYNEQFF. The CDR3 DNA follows: TGTGCCTGGAGTTCAGGGATGCCCTCCTACAATGAGCAGTTCTTC.

The chain links TRBV2 to TRBJ1-1, with 9 bases aligning to TRBD1. This CDR3 has 14 residues. V shed 7 bases and J 1 base; nucleotides not matched to a gene: 4. Germline V gene data show CDR1 as SNHLY and CDR2 as FYNNEI. The chain's CDR3 is CASTPDRGNTEAFF. DNA for the CDR3: TGTGCCAGCACCCCGGACAGGGGGAACACTGAAGCTTTCTTT.

This chain joins TRBV7-2 and TRBJ2-7; 7 nucleotides line up with TRBD1. The CDR3 length is 14 residues. Germline V gives CDR1 SGHTA, CDR2 FQGNSA. With V trimmed by 3 bases and J by 0 bases, 2 bases remained unmatched. CDR3 nucleotides: TGTGCCAGCAGCTTCCGGGACAGCTCCTACGAGCAGTACTTC. It codes for CASSFRDSSYEQYF.

The gene calls are TRBV6-6 and TRBJ1-2; D not resolved. The CDR3 is 14 residues long. The germline gives CDR1 MNHNY, CDR2 SVGAGI (reference sequence). Trimming cost V 7 bases and J 2 bases, with 14 bases left between them. Written as DNA, the CDR3 is TGTGCCAGCACCCATGGTAAACAGAACTATGGCTACACCTTC. This translates into CASTHGKQNYGYTF.

The chain is built from TRBV2 and TRBJ2-3, with D possibly matching TRBD1 (6 bases). Between the trimmed V and J ends, which lost 10 bases and 2 bases, there was a span of 13 bases. The germline gives CDR1 SNHLY, CDR2 FYNNEI. This CDR3 comprises 13 residues. The DNA for the CDR3 is TGTGCCATCCTCCGGGACAACACAGATACGCAGTATTTT. Translating it yields CAILRDNTDTQYF.

The rearrangement links TRBV6-1 to TRBJ1-3, with no clear D. V was cut by 4 bases and J by 3 bases, with 7 bases left in between. This CDR3 contains 13 residues. Per the germline V gene, CDR1 is MNHNS and CDR2 is SASEGT. The CDR3 coding sequence is TGTGCCAGCAGTGGGATCATTGGAAACACCATATATTTT. It yields the protein CASSGIIGNTIYF.

This clone was observed a single time. DNA of the CDR3: TGCGCCAGCAGCTTTACAGACCCTAGCACAGATACGCAGTATTTT. This translates into CASSFTDPSTDTQYF. The chain uses TRBV5-1 and TRBJ2-3; D gene unclear. V was clipped by 2 bases and J by 0 bases, with 10 bases between them. The CDR3 covers 15 residues. Per the germline V gene, CDR1 is SGHRS and CDR2 is YFSETQ.

V is TRBV9 and J is TRBJ2-3; D not resolved. The CDR3 extends over 13 amino acids. Germline V gene lookup returns CDR1 SGDLS and CDR2 YYNGEE. V was pared by 8 bases and J by 3 bases, with 13 bases between. DNA for the CDR3: TGTGCCAGTAGTGACGAAAGGACAGATACGCAGTATTTT. It encodes CASSDERTDTQYF.